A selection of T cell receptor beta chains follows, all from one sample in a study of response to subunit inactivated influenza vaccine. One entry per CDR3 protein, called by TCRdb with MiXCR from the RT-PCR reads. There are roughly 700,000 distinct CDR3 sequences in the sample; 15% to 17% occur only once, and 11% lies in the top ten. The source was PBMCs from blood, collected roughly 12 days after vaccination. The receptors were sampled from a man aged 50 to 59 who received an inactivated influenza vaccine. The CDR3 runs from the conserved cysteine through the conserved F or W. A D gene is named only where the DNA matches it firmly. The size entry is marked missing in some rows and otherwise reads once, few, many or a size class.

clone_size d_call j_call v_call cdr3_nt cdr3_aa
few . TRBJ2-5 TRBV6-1 TGTGCCAGCGGGGCGAGTGGTGAAGAGACCCAGTACTTC CASGASGEETQYF
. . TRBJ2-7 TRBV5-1 TGCGCCAGCAGCATCCGACCGGGAGACGAGCAGTACTTC CASSIRPGDEQYF
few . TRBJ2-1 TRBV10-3 TGTGCCATCAGTGAGTCAGGGGGGGCCTACAATGAGCAGTTCTTC CAISESGGAYNEQFF
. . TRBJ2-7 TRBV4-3 TGCGCCAGCAGCCAAGATCTCAACTACGAGCAGTACTTC CASSQDLNYEQYF
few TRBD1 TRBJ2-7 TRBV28 TGTGCCAGCCTGGGACAGGGCATTCCGTGGGAGCAGTACTTC CASLGQGIPWEQYF
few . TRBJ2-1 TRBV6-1 TGTGCCAGCAGCCCGGGACCGGTGAGCTCCTACAATGAGCAGTTCTTC CASSPGPVSSYNEQFF
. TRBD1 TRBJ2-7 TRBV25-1 TGTGCCAGCAGTGAATATCGTAGACAGGGCTCCGAGCAGTACTTC CASSEYRRQGSEQYF
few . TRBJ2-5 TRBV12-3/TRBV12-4 TGTGCCAGCAGCCTCCGGATGGGAGAGACCCAGTACTTC CASSLRMGETQYF
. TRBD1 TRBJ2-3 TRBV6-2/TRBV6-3 TGTGCCAGCAGTTACTCTCGACAGGGGGAAACAGATACGCAGTATTTT CASSYSRQGETDTQYF
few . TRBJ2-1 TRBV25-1 TGTGCCAGCAGTGAATTGAAATACGGGGTAGGACTGGGCAATGAGCAGTTCTTC CASSELKYGVGLGNEQFF